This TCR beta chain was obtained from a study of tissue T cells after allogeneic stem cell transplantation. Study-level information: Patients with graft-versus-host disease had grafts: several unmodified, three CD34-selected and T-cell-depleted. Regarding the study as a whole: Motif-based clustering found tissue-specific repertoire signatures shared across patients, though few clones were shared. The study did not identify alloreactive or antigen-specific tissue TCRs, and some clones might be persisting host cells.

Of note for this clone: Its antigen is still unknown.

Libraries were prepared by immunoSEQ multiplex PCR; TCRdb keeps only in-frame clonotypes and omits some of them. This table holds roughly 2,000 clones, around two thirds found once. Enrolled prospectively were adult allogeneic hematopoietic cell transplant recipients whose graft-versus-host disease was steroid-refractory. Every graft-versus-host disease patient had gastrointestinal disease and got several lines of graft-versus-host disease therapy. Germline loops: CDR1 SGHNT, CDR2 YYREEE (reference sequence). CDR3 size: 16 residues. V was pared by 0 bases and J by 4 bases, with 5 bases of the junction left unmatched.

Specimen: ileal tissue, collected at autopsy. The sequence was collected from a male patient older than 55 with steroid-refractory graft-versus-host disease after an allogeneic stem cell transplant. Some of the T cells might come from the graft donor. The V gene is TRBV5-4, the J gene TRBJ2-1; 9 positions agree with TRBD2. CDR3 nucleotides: TGTGCCAGCAGCTTGGCCCGAGCGGGGGGTTACAATGAGCAGTTCTTC. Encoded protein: CASSLARAGGYNEQFF.